Included here is one TCR beta chain sequence, with context. The sample holds a few counts of this clonotype. Its antigen remains undetermined. Base qualities are not recorded, but no much larger clone differs from it by a single base. From the germline V gene, CDR1 is SGHRS and CDR2 is YFSETQ. There are 15 amino acids in the CDR3, from cysteine to phenylalanine inclusive. Left in the record is the CDR3 DNA by itself, 45 bases read in frame from the first base. V trim: 0 bases; J trim: 4 bases; unmatched bases: 5. The donors were 40 or so Caucasian individuals from Russia, aged roughly 6 to 100 years, who were systemically healthy. Each donor gave ten milliliters of peripheral blood, drawn into EDTA-treated Vacutainer tubes. PBMCs were isolated by Ficoll-Paque density-gradient centrifugation, with at least 6.5 million obtained per sample. Trizol reagent was used to extract total RNA from the PBMCs, yielding at least 6 micrograms per sample. Naive CD45RAhigh/CD27high T cell percentages were measured by flow cytometry on a PBMC aliquot from every donor.

The sample is drawn from a study of blood T cells in healthy people across ages (dated by TCRdb to 2015 to 2017). For the wider study: In model experiments, roughly one uniquely barcoded TCR beta cDNA molecule per two T cells was captured by template switching. To avoid experimental bias, donors of different ages were distributed randomly across sequencing lanes. The study measured age-related changes in TCR beta repertoire diversity using deep sequencing normalized with unique cDNA molecular identifiers. Four age groups were formed from the donors: young (average around 15 years), middle-aged (just under 40), aged (62) and long-lived (82). Two additional independent replicas of 1 million unique cDNA reads from the same blood draw were analyzed for two donors (one aged 18 to 29 and one aged 80 or older). Results and caveats for the whole study, not just this receptor: As age increased, observed TCR beta diversity per million T cells dropped in a roughly linear way, and a significant reduction was already evident by age 40. Compared with the aged group, the long-lived group had more naive CD4+ T cells, fewer expanded clones and increased TCR diversity, suggesting age selection. Because donor CMV infection status was unknown, age-related changes in expanded clonotypes were potentially confounded. Total diversity estimates from one million sequenced T cells were considered lower bounds and underestimates. There was a strong correlation between observed TCR beta diversity and the percentage of naive T cells measured by flow cytometry. Conclusive comparison of naive and antigen-experienced compartments was prevented by the profiling of bulk unsorted PBMCs.

Library preparation employed 5' RACE. Instrument on record: Illumina HiSeq 2500. A second PCR of about 6 to 11 cycles was performed with a sample-barcoded 5' primer and a J-beta primer mix. A template-switch 5' adaptor carrying 12 random nucleotides introduced a unique molecular identifier onto each TCR beta cDNA molecule. At least 2.5 million CDR3-containing paired-end reads were obtained from each sample. All of the RNA was converted into first-strand cDNA using the Mint cDNA synthesis kit, with a TRBC-specific oligonucleotide serving as the primer. All cDNA was treated with uracil-DNA glycosylase and then went through a first 18-cycle PCR with the universal primers M1SS and BC2_uni_R. Regarding the original processing steps: Each sample was normalized by randomly selecting 1 million high-quality reads, each carrying a distinct molecular identifier. Instead of being binned into consensus sequences, reads with shared molecular identifiers were discarded. MiTCR, set to a Q25 quality threshold and the strictest error-elimination algorithm, was used for CDR3 identification, clonotype clustering and error correction. A nonparametric unseen species model using Euler transformation provided a lower-bound estimate of total TCR beta diversity. Clones were called with MiXCR by TCRdb after fastp trimmed the public reads at Q25, and only in-frame beta chains were retained. All rows with the same CDR3 protein become a single entry with the most common DNA and genes. These V and J calls are TCRdb output, not the study's own analysis. The sample yields around 1,600,000 distinct CDR3 sequences; around 40% were counted once. 4% of the sample belongs to the ten largest clones.

Sequenced: blood. This clonotype was obtained from a woman aged 18-30 years in good health. The chain couples TRBV5-1 to TRBJ1-2; 8 nucleotides in the junction match TRBD1. The CDR3 loop reads CASSLGAGGFYGYTF. Here is the DNA: TGCGCCAGCAGCTTGGGGGCAGGGGGCTTCTATGGCTACACCTTC.